This TCR beta chain was identified during a study of control samples from healthy donors and cancer patients. Clones were sequenced by immunoSEQ multiplex PCR, and TCRdb holds only the in-frame ones, with some missing. The repertoire holds 200,000 to 250,000 clones, with just under 95% as singletons. The sequence came from a man in his fifties in good health. The sample taken for sequencing was blood.

In DNA, the CDR3 is TGTGCCACACGGGGGCGGTCGAACACCGGGGAGCTGTTTTTT. Protein sequence: CATRGRSNTGELFF. This chain connects TRBV19 to TRBJ2-2; D tentatively fits TRBD1 or TRBD2 (6 bases each). V shed 10 bases and J shed 0 bases, with 12 bases lying between them. The CDR3 has 14 amino acids. Germline V gene data show CDR1 as LNHDA and CDR2 as SQIVND (reference sequence).